In this sample, the clone carrying this T cell receptor beta chain turned up once. Some clones are missing from TCRdb's copy, which holds only in-frame ones; the method was immunoSEQ multiplex PCR. The sample carries tens of thousands of clones, around nine tenths recorded once. The data originate from a study of OX40 agonist ivuxolimab in advanced cancers. The V gene's germline CDR1 is SGHRS and CDR2 YFSETQ. There are 14 residues in the CDR3. The trim removed 4 bases at V and 2 bases at J, leaving 4 bases unmatched. The sequence derives from an adult with an advanced solid tumor such as melanoma, head and neck, liver or kidney cancer. The chain combines TRBV5-1 with TRBJ1-2, with TRBD1 identical over 8 bases. Material: CD4+ or CD8+ T cells sorted from blood, obtained in a trial of the OX40 agonist ivuxolimab. DNA of the CDR3: TGCGCCAGCAGCATGGGGGACAGGAACTATGGCTACACCTTC. Amino acids: CASSMGDRNYGYTF.